Below, 6 T cell receptor beta chains from the same sample are listed, as sequenced in a study of CXCR3-negative and CXCR3-positive naive CD8 T cells. Study findings and constraints: Hydrophobicity was higher for TRB CDR3s found in CXCR3-positive naive cells than in CXCR3-negative naive cells.

The libraries of TRB cDNA were prepared using 5' RACE with UMI labels. Following a re-call of the 5' RACE reads, TCRdb has one entry per CDR3 protein and lacks DNA. This listing includes more than 4,500 distinct CDR3 sequences. Their antigen targets remain unknown. Sequenced sample: naive CXCR3+ CD8+ T cells from blood. Subset here: CD45RO-CCR7+CD27+CD95- naive CD8+ T cells expressing CXCR3 (TNR3+). These receptors all come from a human donor in good health. Some clones in this sample may be carry-over from other donors' samples.

CDR3: CSARDSITSSYEQYF. This chain uses TRBV20-1 with TRBJ2-7. There are 15 residues in the CDR3. From germline, CDR1 is DFQATT and CDR2 SNEGSKA (reference sequence).

By frequency, this clonotype is medium-sized. The chain combines TRBV5-5 with TRBJ1-1. The CDR3 runs to 13 residues. CDR1 and CDR2 (germline): SGHKS, YYEKEE (reference sequence). CDR3 loop: CASSPPLNTEAFF.

The V and J genes are TRBV27 and TRBJ2-1; as DNA is missing, the TRBD2 call by TCRdb cannot be tested. The CDR3 is 15 amino acids. Germline CDR1 MNHEY, CDR2 SMNVEV (reference sequence). The CDR3 region is CASIPGTSGSREQFF.

By frequency, this clonotype is medium-sized (0.01 to 0.1%). CDR3 sequence: CSASIATETPETQYF. J is TRBJ2-5 and V is TRBV20-1. The CDR3 is 15 residues long. Germline V gene lookup returns CDR1 DFQATT and CDR2 SNEGSKA (reference sequence).

Considering frequency, this clonotype is medium-sized. This sequence joins TRBV27 and TRBJ2-7; TCRdb picks TRBD1, but there is no DNA to check that call. CDR3 size: 13 residues. Per germline, CDR1 MNHEY and CDR2 SMNVEV (reference sequence). The CDR3 region is CASSLGQTYEQYF.

Considering frequency, this clonotype is large. This chain uses TRBV7-6 with TRBJ2-1. The CDR3 is made up of 13 amino acids. CDR1 is SGHVS, CDR2 FNYEAQ, per germline. This CDR3 is CASSLTENNEQFF.